The entry below describes one T cell receptor (beta chain). Antigen specificity is unknown. CDR3 length: 15 residues. Germline-derived CDR1 and CDR2 are SGHDT and YYEEEE. The ends were cut back, 3 bases at V and 11 bases at J, with 18 bases in the middle. These data belong to a study of T cells in Graves' hyperthyroidism and ophthalmopathy. General study results and limits: Most thyroid clonotypes expanded above 0.001 appeared in blood too.

Clinical symptoms, serum thyroxine and TRAb, thyroid ultrasound and orbital computed tomography were used for the diagnoses. TCR beta CDR3 regions were amplified from RNA transcripts. HTBI primers were employed in a first-round RT-PCR of the TCR CDR3. Via MiXCR, TCRdb re-called the multiplex PCR reads, giving one row per CDR3 protein. In the table there are around 600,000 distinct CDR3 sequences, nearly 45% of which are singletons. This TCR came from an adult man with Graves' disease, either hyperthyroidism or ophthalmopathy (not recorded which). Sequences were obtained from peripheral blood or thyroid tissue (not recorded which). This chain links TRBV5-6 with TRBJ1-6; a weak D match, TRBD1 (6 bases). The CDR3 nucleotides read TGTGCCAGCAGCTCGCTACGGGACATTACAGCACCCCTCCACTTT. Translated, it gives CASSSLRDITAPLHF.